This T cell receptor (beta chain) was documented in a study of post-analysis software for immune sequencing data (dated by TCRdb to the mid-2010s). A note on the overall study: The recorded disease courses included relapsing-remitting, secondary progressive and progressive-relapsing multiple sclerosis, and some patients had no subtype annotation. A subset of samples was prepared in parallel using single-end sample barcoding, then pooled and co-amplified after Illumina adapter ligation. The patient repertoires were set against eleven to twelve previously published healthy control repertoires from donors whose ages ranged from roughly 6 to 27 years.

Deletion took 4 bases off V and 2 bases off J, with a span of 8 bases between the germline ends. The CDR3 covers 13 residues, taking in both the cysteine and the phenylalanine. Only the CDR3 DNA stays, 39 bases, in frame from base 1. The method was PCR. The sequencing machine was an Illumina HiSeq 2500. Unique molecular identifiers were incorporated into TCR beta cDNA libraries to reduce PCR and sequencing biases. Per 1 to 10 million input T cells, roughly 500,000 cDNA molecules were obtained, such that each molecule approximated one T cell. Patient libraries were prepared and sequenced with the same protocol used for the earlier healthy control dataset. Within a given batch, samples were prepared together, multiplexed and sequenced on the same HiSeq lane. Per the source publication's procedure: Raw barcoded reads were processed with MIGEC, discarding single-read molecular identifier groups before consensus assembly and CDR3 extraction. Clonotype tables were post-analysed with VDJtools, normalizing diversity by down-sampling all datasets to the smallest sample size. To correct batch-related cross-sample contamination, repertoire overlap clustering matched CDR3 amino acid sequences but not nucleotide sequences. Through fastp at Q25 and MiXCR, TCRdb rebuilt clones from the public reads, retaining in-frame beta chains. Records with the same CDR3 protein are collapsed into one entry carrying the most frequent genes and DNA. TCRdb's processing, not the authors', yielded these V and J calls. Counted in this sample were some 690,000 distinct CDR3 sequences; over 45% of them appeared once. Approximately 11% of the sample rests with the top ten.

Study-wide findings and limitations: The multiple sclerosis patient group was slightly younger than the control group. Four to six TRBV segments, including TRBV5-6, TRBV5-1 and TRBV20-1, were significantly more frequent in patients than controls. Direct clustering with F measure revealed strong co-clustering of samples prepared in the same batch, which led to a batch-effect correction. Compared with controls, multiple sclerosis patients had significantly lower normalized Chao1 diversity, a finding suggesting substantial peripheral T-cell clonal expansion.

This clonotype was seen once. The antigen this receptor binds is unknown. No much larger clone exists at a distance of one base, and base qualities are not known. To demonstrate the VDJtools post-analysis software, the study profiled TCR beta repertoires from the peripheral blood of 10 to 15 young patients with multiple sclerosis. The multiple sclerosis patients were children and adolescents ranging in age from about 6 to 17 years. The chain joins TRBV12-3 or TRBV12-4 to TRBJ1-2; the D gene is perhaps TRBD1, from 5 matching bases. The sequencing input was blood. This clonotype was obtained from a girl aged 2 to 9 with multiple sclerosis. CDR3 reads: CASSWTWNYGYTF. The nucleotide sequence is given as TGTGCCAGCAGTTGGACATGGAACTATGGCTACACCTTC.